This is a list of T cell receptor beta chains from one sample in a study of shared clonotypes between healthy human individuals. Some clones are missing from TCRdb's copy, which holds only in-frame ones; the method was immunoSEQ multiplex PCR. The sample contains about 710,000 clones, roughly 72% of which appear only once. Material for sequencing was memory CD4+ T cells sorted from blood. All receptors come from a woman aged 25 to 45 in good health. Each CDR3 is given with its conserved first and last residue. D genes are given only for firm matches. Clone size appears in some rows only: once, few, many, or a class for an expanded clone.

TRBV5-4	TRBJ2-2	.	.	CASSSGLRTGELFF	TGTGCCAGCAGTTCAGGACTACGCACCGGGGAGCTGTTTTTT
TRBV29-1	TRBJ1-2	.	.	CSVDRDSKRGGYTF	TGCAGCGTTGATCGGGACTCGAAAAGAGGTGGCTACACCTTC
TRBV2	TRBJ2-7	.	.	CASSEGGATYEQYF	TGTGCCAGCAGTGAAGGGGGGGCGACGTACGAGCAGTACTTC
TRBV25-1	TRBJ2-7	.	TRBD1	CASSAPGQYYEQYF	TGTGCCAGCAGTGCACCGGGACAGTACTACGAGCAGTACTTC
TRBV4-1	TRBJ1-5	once	.	CASSQGYVRSRDLNQPQHF	TGCGCCAGCAGCCAAGGGTATGTAAGGAGCCGGGATCTCAATCAGCCCCAGCATTTT
TRBV6-5	TRBJ2-7	.	.	CASSYSTGGGEQYF	TGTGCCAGCAGTTACTCGACTGGAGGGGGCGAGCAGTACTTC
TRBV9	TRBJ2-2	.	.	CASSVESGSELFF	TGTGCCAGCAGCGTAGAGTCGGGTTCGGAGCTGTTTTTT
TRBV4-1	TRBJ1-1	.	.	CASSQEAANTEAFF	TGCGCCAGCAGCCAAGAGGCGGCGAACACTGAAGCTTTCTTT
TRBV19	TRBJ1-2	.	TRBD1	CASSQPGTGQIYGYTF	TGTGCCAGTAGTCAGCCCGGGACAGGGCAAATTTATGGCTACACCTTC
TRBV2	TRBJ2-5	.	TRBD2	CASRTGTSGQETQYF	TGTGCCAGCAGAACCGGGACTAGTGGACAAGAGACCCAGTACTTC
TRBV5-8	TRBJ1-2	few	.	CASSLTGRNYGYTF	TGTGCCAGCAGCTTGACAGGCCGAAACTATGGCTACACCTTC
TRBV4-1	TRBJ2-1	once	.	CASSQGSGGPRSNEQFF	TGCGCCAGCAGCCAAGGCTCGGGTGGCCCCCGCAGCAATGAGCAGTTCTTC